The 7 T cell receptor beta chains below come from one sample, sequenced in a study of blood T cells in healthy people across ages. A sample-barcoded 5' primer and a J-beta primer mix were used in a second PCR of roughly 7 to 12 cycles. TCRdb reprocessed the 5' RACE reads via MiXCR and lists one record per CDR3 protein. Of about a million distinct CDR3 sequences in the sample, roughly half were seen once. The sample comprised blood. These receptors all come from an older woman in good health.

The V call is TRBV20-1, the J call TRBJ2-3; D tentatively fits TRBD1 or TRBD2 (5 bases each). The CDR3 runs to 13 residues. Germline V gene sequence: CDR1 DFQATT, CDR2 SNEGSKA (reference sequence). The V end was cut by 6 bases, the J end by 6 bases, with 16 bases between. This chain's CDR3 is CSATPGRADTQYF. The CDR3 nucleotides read TGCAGTGCAACACCGGGACGAGCTGATACGCAGTATTTT.

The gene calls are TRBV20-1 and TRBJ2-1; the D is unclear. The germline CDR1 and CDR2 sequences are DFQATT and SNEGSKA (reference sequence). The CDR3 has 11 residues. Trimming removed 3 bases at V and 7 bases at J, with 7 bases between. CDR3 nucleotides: TGCAGTGCTAGTTACCCTAATGAGCAGTTCTTC. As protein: CSASYPNEQFF.

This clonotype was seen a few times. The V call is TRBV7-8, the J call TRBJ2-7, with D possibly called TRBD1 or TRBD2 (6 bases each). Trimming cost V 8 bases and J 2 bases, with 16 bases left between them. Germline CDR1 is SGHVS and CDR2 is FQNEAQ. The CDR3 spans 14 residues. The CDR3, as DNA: TGTGCCAGCTTCGGGGGCGGGACGACCTACGAGCAGTACTTC. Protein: CASFGGGTTYEQYF.

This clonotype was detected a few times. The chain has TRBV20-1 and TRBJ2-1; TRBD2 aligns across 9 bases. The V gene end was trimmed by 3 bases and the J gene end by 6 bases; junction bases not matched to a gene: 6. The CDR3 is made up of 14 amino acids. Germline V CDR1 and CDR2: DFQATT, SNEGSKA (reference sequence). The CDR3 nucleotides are TGCAGTGCTAGTGGGGGACTAGCTTTCAATGAGCAGTTCTTC. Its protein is CSASGGLAFNEQFF.

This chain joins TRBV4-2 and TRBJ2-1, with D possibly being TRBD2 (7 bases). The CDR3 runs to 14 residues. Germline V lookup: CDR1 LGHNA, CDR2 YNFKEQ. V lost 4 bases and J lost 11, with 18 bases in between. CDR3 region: CASSLDLGGGKQFF. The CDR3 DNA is TGTGCCAGCAGCCTAGATCTGGGAGGGGGTAAGCAGTTCTTC.

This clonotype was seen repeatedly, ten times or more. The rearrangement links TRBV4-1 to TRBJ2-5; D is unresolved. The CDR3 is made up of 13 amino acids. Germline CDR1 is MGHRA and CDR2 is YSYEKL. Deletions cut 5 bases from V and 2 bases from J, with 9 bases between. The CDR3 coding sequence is TGCGCCAGCAGCTCAAGGGCTCAAGAGACCCAGTACTTC. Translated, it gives CASSSRAQETQYF.

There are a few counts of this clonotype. Here the CDR3 DNA reads TGCAGCGTAGAAACCGGGAGGACCTTCGACGGCCAGTTCTTC. This sequence encodes CSVETGRTFDGQFF. V usage is TRBV29-1 and J usage is TRBJ2-1, with 7 bases fitting TRBD2. Germline V gene lookup returns CDR1 SQVTM and CDR2 ANQGSEA. This CDR3 is 14 amino acids long. With 6 bases clipped from V and 13 bases from J, the junction kept 18 bases outside the gene matches.